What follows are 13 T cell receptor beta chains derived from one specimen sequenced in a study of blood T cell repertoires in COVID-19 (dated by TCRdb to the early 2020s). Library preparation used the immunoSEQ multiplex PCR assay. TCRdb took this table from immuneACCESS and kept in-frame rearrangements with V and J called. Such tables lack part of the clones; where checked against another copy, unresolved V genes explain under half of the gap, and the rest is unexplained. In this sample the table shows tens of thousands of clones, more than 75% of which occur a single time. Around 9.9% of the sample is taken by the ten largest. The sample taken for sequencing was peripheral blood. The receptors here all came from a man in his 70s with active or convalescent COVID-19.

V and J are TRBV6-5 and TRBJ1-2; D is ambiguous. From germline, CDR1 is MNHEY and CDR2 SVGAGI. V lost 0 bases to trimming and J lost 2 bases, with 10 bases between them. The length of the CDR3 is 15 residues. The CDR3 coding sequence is TGTGCCAGCAGTTACTCGATCGACGGGAACTATGGCTACACCTTC. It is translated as CASSYSIDGNYGYTF.

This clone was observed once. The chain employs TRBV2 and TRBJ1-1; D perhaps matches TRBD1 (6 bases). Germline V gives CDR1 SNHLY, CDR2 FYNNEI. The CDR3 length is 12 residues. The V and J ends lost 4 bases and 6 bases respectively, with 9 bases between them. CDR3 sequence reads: CASSAEGAEAFF. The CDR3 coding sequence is TGTGCCAGCAGTGCTGAGGGGGCTGAAGCTTTCTTT.

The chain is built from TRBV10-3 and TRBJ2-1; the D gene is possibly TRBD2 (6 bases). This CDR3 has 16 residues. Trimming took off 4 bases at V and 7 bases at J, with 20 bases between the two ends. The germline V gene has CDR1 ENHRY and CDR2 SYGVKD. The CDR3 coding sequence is TGTGCCATCAGTGCCTTATCTCCGGGAGAAGGAAATGAGCAGTTCTTC. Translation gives CAISALSPGEGNEQFF.

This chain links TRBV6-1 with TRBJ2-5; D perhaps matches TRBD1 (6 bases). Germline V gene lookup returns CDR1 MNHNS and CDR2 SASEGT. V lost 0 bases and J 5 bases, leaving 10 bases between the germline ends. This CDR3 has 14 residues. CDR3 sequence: CASSEAGARETQYF. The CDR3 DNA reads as TGTGCCAGCAGTGAAGCGGGGGCTCGGGAGACCCAGTACTTC.

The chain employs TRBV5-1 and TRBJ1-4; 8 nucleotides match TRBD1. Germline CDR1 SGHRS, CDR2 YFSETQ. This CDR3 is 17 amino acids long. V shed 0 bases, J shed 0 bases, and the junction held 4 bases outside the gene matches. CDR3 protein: CASSLGQGRPTNEKLFF. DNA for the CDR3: TGCGCCAGCAGCTTGGGACAGGGGAGGCCAACTAATGAAAAACTGTTTTTT. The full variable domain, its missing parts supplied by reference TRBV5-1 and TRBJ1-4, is KAGVTQTPRYLIKTRGQQVTLSCSPISGHRSVSWYQQTPGQGLQFLFEYFSETQRNKGNFPGRFSGRQFSNSRSEMNVSTLELGDSALYLCASSLGQGRPTNEKLFFGSGTQLSVL.

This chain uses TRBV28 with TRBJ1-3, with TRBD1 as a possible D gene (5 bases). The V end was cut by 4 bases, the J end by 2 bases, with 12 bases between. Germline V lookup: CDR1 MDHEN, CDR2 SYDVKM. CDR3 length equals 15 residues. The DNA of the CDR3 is TGTGCCAGCAGTTCCGCAGGGCATACTGGAAACACCATATATTTT. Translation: CASSSAGHTGNTIYF.

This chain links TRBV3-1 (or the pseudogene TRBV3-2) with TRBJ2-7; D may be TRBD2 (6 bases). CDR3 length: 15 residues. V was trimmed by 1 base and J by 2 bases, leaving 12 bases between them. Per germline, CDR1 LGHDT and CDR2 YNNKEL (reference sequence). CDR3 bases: TGTGCCAGCAGCCAAGCGGCGGGATTTGCCTACGAGCAGTACTTC. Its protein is CASSQAAGFAYEQYF.

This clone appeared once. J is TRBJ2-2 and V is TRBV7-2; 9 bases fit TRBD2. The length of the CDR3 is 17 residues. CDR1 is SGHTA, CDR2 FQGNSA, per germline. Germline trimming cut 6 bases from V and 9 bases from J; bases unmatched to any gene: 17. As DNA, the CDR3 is TGTGCCAGCAGTTCCCGCTCGACTAGCGGTTCGGGCCGGGAGCTGTTTTTT. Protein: CASSSRSTSGSGRELFF.

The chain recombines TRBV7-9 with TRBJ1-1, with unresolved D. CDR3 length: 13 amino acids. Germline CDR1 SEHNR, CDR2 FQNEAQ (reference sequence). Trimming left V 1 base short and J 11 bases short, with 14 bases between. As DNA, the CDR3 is TGTGCCAGCAGCTTAGAGCAGGCCGGTCATGCTTTCTTT. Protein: CASSLEQAGHAFF.

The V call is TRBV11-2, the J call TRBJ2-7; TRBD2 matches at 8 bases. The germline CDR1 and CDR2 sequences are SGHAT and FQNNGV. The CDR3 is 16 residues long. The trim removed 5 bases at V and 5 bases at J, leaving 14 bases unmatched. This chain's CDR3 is CASSPGRGGRKHEQYF. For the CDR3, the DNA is TGTGCCAGCAGCCCGGGGCGGGGCGGGAGGAAACACGAGCAGTACTTC.

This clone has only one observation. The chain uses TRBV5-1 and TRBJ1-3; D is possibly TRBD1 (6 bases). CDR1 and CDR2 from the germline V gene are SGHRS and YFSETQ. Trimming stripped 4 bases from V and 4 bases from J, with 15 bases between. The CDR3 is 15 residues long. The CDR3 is CASSLGQKAGNTIYF. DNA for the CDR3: TGCGCCAGCAGCCTTGGACAGAAGGCCGGAAACACCATATATTTT.

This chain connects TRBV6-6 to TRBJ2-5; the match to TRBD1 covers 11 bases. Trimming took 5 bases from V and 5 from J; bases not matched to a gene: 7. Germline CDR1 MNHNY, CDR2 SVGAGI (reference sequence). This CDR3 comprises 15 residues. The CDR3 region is CASSPYGTGGETQYF. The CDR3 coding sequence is TGTGCCAGCAGTCCATATGGGACAGGGGGGGAGACCCAGTACTTC.

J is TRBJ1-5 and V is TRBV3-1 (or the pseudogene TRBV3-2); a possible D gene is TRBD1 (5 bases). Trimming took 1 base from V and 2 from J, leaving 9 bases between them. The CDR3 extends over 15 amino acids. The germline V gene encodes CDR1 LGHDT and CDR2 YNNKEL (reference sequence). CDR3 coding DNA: TGTGCCAGCAGCCAAGGTGGGGGGGGCAATCAGCCCCAGCATTTT. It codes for CASSQGGGGNQPQHF.